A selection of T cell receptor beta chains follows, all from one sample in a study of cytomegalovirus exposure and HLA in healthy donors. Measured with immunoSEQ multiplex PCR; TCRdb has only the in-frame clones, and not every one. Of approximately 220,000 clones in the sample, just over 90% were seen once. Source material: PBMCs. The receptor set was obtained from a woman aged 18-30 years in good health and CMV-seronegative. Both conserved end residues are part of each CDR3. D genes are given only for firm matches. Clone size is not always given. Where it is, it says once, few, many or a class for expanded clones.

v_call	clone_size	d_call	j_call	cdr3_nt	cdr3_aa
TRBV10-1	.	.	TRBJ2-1	TGCGCCACCGGAGGGCCAGCCGGGGGATCCCGGAATGAGCAGTTCTTC	CATGGPAGGSRNEQFF
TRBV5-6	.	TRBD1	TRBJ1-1	TGTGCCAGCAGCTACAGGGGTAACACTGAAGCTTTCTTT	CASSYRGNTEAFF
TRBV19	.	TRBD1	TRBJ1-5	TGTGCCAGTAGTACCACAGGGGGGAATCAGCCCCAGCATTTT	CASSTTGGNQPQHF
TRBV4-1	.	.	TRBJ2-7	TGCGCCAGCAGCCAAGAGGACAAGGCCTACGAGCAGTACTTC	CASSQEDKAYEQYF
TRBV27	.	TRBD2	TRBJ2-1	TGTGCCAGCAACCCGATAGCGGGGTACAATGAGCAGTTCTTC	CASNPIAGYNEQFF
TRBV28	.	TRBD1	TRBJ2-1	TGTGCCAGTCGGCACAGGGGGCTTTCTAAGGGATACAATGAGCAGTTCTTC	CASRHRGLSKGYNEQFF
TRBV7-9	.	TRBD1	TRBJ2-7	TGTGCCAGCAGCCTGGGGACAGGGAGGCAGTCCTACGAGCAGTACTTC	CASSLGTGRQSYEQYF
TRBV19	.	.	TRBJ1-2	TGTGCCAGTAGTAACCAGGGGAACTATGGCTACACCTTC	CASSNQGNYGYTF
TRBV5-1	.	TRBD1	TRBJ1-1	TGCGCCAGCAGCGAACACACCGGGACAGGGATCACTGAAGCTTTCTTT	CASSEHTGTGITEAFF
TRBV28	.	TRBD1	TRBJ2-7	TGTGCCAGCAGTAAATCGGGACAGGGCTTCTACGAGCAGTACTTC	CASSKSGQGFYEQYF
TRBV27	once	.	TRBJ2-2	TGTGCCAGCAGGGTTGTGGCGGTCACCGGGGAGCTGTTTTTT	CASRVVAVTGELFF
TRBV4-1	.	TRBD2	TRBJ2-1	TGCGCCAGCAGCCAGACTAGCGGGAGGGTTAACAATGAGCAGTTCTTC	CASSQTSGRVNNEQFF
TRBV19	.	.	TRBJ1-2	TGTGCCAGTACCCAGGCTCGCTATGGCTACACCTTC	CASTQARYGYTF
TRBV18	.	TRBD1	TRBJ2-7	TGTGCCAGCTCACGGGACAGGACGTACGAGCAGTACTTC	CASSRDRTYEQYF
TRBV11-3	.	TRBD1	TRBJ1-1	TGTGCCAGCAGCCCGGGACAGGAGGACACTGAAGCTTTCTTT	CASSPGQEDTEAFF
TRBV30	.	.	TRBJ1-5	TGTGCCTGGACACAGGATCCGGTGGGTCAGCCCCAGCATTTT	CAWTQDPVGQPQHF
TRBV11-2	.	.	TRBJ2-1	TGTGCCAGCAGCCCCCACTCCTACAATGAGCAGTTCTTC	CASSPHSYNEQFF
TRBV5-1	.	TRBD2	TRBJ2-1	TGCGCCAGCAGCTGGGGACTAGCGGGAGGGTACAATGAGCAGTTCTTC	CASSWGLAGGYNEQFF
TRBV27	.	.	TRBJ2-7	TGTGCCAGCAGCAATACAGGGATGACCTACGAGCAGTACTTC	CASSNTGMTYEQYF
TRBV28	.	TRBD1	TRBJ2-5	TGTGCCAGCAGTGAAGGGACAGGGGGGGGACAGACCCAGTACTTC	CASSEGTGGGQTQYF
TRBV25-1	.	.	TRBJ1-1	TGTGCCAGCAGCCGGAACGGAGCTCAAGCTTTCTTT	CASSRNGAQAFF
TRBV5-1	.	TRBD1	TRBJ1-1	TGCGCCAGCAGCTTGGAGGGACAGGCCCGAACCACTGAAGCTTTCTTT	CASSLEGQARTTEAFF
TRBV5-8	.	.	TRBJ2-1	TGTGCCAGCAGCTTGGGAGTCCAAAGCTCCTACAATGAGCAGTTCTTC	CASSLGVQSSYNEQFF
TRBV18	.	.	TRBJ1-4	TGTGCCAGCTCACCACCGAGAGGGCCGGGATCCGAAAAACTGTTTTTT	CASSPPRGPGSEKLFF
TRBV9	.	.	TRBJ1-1	TGTGCCAGCAGCGGAAGCGACGGGGAGCGGAACACTGAAGCTTTCTTT	CASSGSDGERNTEAFF
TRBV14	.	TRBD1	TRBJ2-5	TGTGCCAGCAGCCAAAGGTCGACAGGGAGAGAGACCCAGTACTTC	CASSQRSTGRETQYF
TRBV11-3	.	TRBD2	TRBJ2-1	TGTGCCAGCAGCTTGACTAGCGGTGACTACAATGAGCAGTTCTTC	CASSLTSGDYNEQFF
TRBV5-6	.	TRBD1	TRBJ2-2	TGTGCCACAAGACAGGGCTCCGGGGAGCTGTTTTTT	CATRQGSGELFF
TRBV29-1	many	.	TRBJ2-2	TGCAGCGCCACCGAGGGAGGTAACGCCGGGGAGCTGTTTTTT	CSATEGGNAGELFF
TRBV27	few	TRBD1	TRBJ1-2	TGTGCCAGCAGTTGGGGCGGAGGGGGCGTTTATGGCTACACCTTC	CASSWGGGGVYGYTF
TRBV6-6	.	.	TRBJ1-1	TGTGCCAGCAGTTCCCGGCAGCGGAACACTGAAGCTTTCTTT	CASSSRQRNTEAFF
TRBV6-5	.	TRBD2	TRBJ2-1	TGTGCCAGCAGTTACTCGGCGCCTAGCGGGATCTATGAGCAGTTCTTC	CASSYSAPSGIYEQFF
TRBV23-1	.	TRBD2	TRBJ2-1	TGCGCCAGCAGTAGGGGACTAGCGGGAGTTGACAATGAGCAGTTCTTC	CASSRGLAGVDNEQFF
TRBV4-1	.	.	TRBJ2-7	TGCGCCAGCAGCCAAGGACCGGTAACAGGCGTCGCCCTCTACGAGCAGTACTTC	CASSQGPVTGVALYEQYF
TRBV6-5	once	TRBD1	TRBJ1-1	TGTGCCAGCAGTCCCCCCGACAGGGGTCCGGATGAAGCTTTCTTT	CASSPPDRGPDEAFF
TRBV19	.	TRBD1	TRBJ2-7	TGTGCCAGTAGTATGGGGACAGGGTACGAGCAGTACTTC	CASSMGTGYEQYF
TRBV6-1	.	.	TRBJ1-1	TGTGCCAGCAGAAAAAAACAGGGTCTTGAAGCTTTCTTT	CASRKKQGLEAFF
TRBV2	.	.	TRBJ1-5	TGTGCCAGCAGTGGGGGAGGGGGTAGCAATCAGCCCCAGCATTTT	CASSGGGGSNQPQHF
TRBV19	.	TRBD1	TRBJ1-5	TGTGCCAGCATAAACGACAACAGGGGGGTGGGTTATCAGCCCCAGCATTTT	CASINDNRGVGYQPQHF
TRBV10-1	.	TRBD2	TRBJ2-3	TGCGCCAGCAGCCCCGGTACTAGACTAGCGGGTTTTACAGATACGCAGTATTTT	CASSPGTRLAGFTDTQYF
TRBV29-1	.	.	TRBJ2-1	TGCAGCGTTGATCTTAATGGGGCGGGAACCTACAATGAGCAGTTCTTC	CSVDLNGAGTYNEQFF
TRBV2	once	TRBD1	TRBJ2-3	TGTGCCAGCAGCCTGGACAGGGGTGGAGGAGATACGCAGTATTTT	CASSLDRGGGDTQYF
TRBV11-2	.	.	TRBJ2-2	TGTGCCAGCAGCTTAATTGGGAGTGCGCGGACCGGGGAGCTGTTTTTT	CASSLIGSARTGELFF
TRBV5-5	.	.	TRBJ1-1	TGTGCCAGCAGCTTGATACCGGGGGATACTGAAGCTTTCTTT	CASSLIPGDTEAFF
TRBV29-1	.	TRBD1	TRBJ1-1	TGCAGCGTCAGACAGGGGGCGACTGAAGCTTTCTTT	CSVRQGATEAFF
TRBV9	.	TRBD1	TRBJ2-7	TGTGCCAGCAGCACCGGGACAGGGCTCGACGAGCAGTACTTC	CASSTGTGLDEQYF
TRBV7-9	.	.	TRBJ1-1	TGTGCCAGCAGCGCGACACTCAACACTGAAGCTTTCTTT	CASSATLNTEAFF
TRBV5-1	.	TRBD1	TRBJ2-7	TGCGCCAGCAGTCCGGACAGGGAAAACTACGAGCAGTACTTC	CASSPDRENYEQYF
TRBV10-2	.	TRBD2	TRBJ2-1	TGCGCCAGCACAGGAACGGGAGGGTCCTACAATGAGCAGTTCTTC	CASTGTGGSYNEQFF
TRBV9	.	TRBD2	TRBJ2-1	TGTGCCAGCAGCGTCGCGTCTAGCGGGAGGGGTTCCTACAATGAGCAGTTCTTC	CASSVASSGRGSYNEQFF
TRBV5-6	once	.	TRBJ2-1	TGTGCCAGCAGCTTGGGTCAGGGAAACGCGAGCTCCTACAATGAGCAGTTCTTC	CASSLGQGNASSYNEQFF
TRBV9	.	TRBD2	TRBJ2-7	TGTGCCAGCAGCCCCCGGACTAGCGGGAAGTACGAGCAGTACTTC	CASSPRTSGKYEQYF
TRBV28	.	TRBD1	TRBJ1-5	TGTGCCAGCAGTTTGACAGGGGGCGCGGGCAATCAGCCCCAGCATTTT	CASSLTGGAGNQPQHF